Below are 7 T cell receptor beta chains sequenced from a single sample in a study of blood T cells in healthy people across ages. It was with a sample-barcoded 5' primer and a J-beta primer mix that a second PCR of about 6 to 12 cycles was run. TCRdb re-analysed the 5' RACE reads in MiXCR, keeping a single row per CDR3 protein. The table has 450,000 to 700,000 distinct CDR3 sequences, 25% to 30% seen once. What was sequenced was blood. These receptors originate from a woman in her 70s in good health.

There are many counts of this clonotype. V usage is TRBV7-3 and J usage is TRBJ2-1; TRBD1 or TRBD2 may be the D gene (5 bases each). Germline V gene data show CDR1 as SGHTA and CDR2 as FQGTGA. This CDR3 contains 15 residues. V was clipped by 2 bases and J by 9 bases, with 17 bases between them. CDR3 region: CASSLDGGSGSEQFF. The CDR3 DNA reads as TGTGCCAGCAGCTTAGATGGGGGTTCTGGAAGTGAGCAGTTCTTC.

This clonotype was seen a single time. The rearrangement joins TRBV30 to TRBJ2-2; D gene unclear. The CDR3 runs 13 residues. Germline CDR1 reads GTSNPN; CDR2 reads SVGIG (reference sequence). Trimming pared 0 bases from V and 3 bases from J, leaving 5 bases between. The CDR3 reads CAWSVRDTGELFF. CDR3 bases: TGTGCCTGGAGTGTACGTGACACCGGGGAGCTGTTTTTT.

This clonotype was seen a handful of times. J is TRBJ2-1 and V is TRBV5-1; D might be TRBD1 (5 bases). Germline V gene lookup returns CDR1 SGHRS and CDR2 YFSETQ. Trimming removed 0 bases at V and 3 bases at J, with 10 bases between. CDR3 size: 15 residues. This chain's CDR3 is CASSLAGDSYNEQFF. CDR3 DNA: TGCGCCAGCAGCTTGGCCGGAGACAGCTACAATGAGCAGTTCTTC. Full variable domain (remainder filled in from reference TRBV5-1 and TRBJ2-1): KAGVTQTPRYLIKTRGQQVTLSCSPISGHRSVSWYQQTPGQGLQFLFEYFSETQRNKGNFPGRFSGRQFSNSRSEMNVSTLELGDSALYLCASSLAGDSYNEQFFGPGTRLTVL.

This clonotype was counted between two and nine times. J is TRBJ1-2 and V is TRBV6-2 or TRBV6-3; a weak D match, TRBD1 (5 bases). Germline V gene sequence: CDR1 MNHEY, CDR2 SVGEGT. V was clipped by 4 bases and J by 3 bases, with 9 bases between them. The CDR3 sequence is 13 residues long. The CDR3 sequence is CASSWGNYYGYTF. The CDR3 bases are TGTGCCAGCAGTTGGGGCAACTACTATGGCTACACCTTC.

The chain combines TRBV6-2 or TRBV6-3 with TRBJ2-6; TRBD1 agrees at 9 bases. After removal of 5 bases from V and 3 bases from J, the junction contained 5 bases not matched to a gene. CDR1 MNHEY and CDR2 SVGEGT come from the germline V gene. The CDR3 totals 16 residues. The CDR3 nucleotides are TGTGCCAGCAGTCTACAGGGGGCACTTGGGGCCAACGTCCTGACTTTC. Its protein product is CASSLQGALGANVLTF.

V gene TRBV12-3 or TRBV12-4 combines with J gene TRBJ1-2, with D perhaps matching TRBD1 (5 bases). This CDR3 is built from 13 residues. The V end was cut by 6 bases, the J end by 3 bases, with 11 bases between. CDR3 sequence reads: CASRPTDDYGYTF. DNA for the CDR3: TGTGCCAGCAGACCGACAGACGACTATGGCTACACCTTC.

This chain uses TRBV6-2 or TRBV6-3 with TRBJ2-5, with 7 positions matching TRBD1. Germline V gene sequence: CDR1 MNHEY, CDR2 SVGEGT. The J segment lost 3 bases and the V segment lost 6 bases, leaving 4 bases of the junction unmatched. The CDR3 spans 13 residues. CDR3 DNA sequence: TGTGCCAGCAGAGCCACAGGGGAAGAGACCCAGTACTTC. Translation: CASRATGEETQYF.